This is a list of T cell receptor beta chains from one sample in a study of T cells after yellow fever vaccination. MiXCR, applied by TCRdb to the 5' RACE reads, yields one record per CDR3 protein. The sample has some 560,000 distinct CDR3 sequences, approximately 21% seen once. The specimen was PBMCs, collected 15 days after the yellow fever booster vaccination. The receptors derive from a man aged 30 to 45 who received the YFV17D yellow fever vaccine. The CDR3 runs from the conserved cysteine through the conserved F or W. D genes are given only for firm matches. Clone size is stated in some rows and not others, as once, few, many or a class when expanded.

>TRBV7-2|TRBJ2-5|TRBD1|.
TGTGCCAGCAGCTGGGGGACAGCCAAAGAGACCCAGTACTTC
CASSWGTAKETQYF
>TRBV29-1|TRBJ1-2|TRBD1|few
TGCAGCGTCGGACAGGGTGATGGCTACACCTTC
CSVGQGDGYTF
>TRBV28|TRBJ2-5|.|.
TGTGCCAGCAGTTCAGGTTTTGGAGAGACCCAGTACTTC
CASSSGFGETQYF
>TRBV20-1|TRBJ2-2|TRBD2|few
TGCAGTGCTAGCACCGGGACTAGCAGACACCGGGGAGCTGTTTTT
CSASTGTSRHRGAVF
>TRBV11-2|TRBJ2-1|TRBD2|.
TGTGCCAGCGGTCTAACTAGCGGGACCTACAATGAGCAGTTCTTC
CASGLTSGTYNEQFF
>TRBV15|TRBJ2-3|.|few
TGTGCCACCAGCAGAGATATCGGTGCCCCGGATACGCAGTATTTT
CATSRDIGAPDTQYF
>TRBV20-1|TRBJ2-1|.|few
TGCAGTGCTAGTCACCCGTTTTACGATGAGCAGTTCTTC
CSASHPFYDEQFF
>TRBV7-8|TRBJ2-7|TRBD2|.
TGTGCCAGCAGCTTACGTCTAGCGGGAGCAACGGCGGGGGAGCAGTACTTC
CASSLRLAGATAGEQYF
>TRBV12-3/TRBV12-4|TRBJ2-1|TRBD2|few
TGTGCCAGCAGTCGTAGCGGGAGGGGTCCGAATGAGCAGTTCTTC
CASSRSGRGPNEQFF
>TRBV6-2/TRBV6-3|TRBJ2-1|TRBD2|few
TGTGCCAGTAACCGACTAGCGGGAGATAAGCAGTTCTTC
CASNRLAGDKQFF
>TRBV5-1|TRBJ2-3|.|.
TGCGCCAGCAGCCGGCGGGGCACTAGCACAGATACGCAGTATTTT
CASSRRGTSTDTQYF
>TRBV4-2|TRBJ2-1|.|few
TGTGCCAGCAGCCAAGAGAGACTAGTCTATGAGCAGTTCTTC
CASSQERLVYEQFF
>TRBV5-1|TRBJ2-1|TRBD1|few
TGCGCCAGCACAATACAGGGGGCGGCTTCTAATGAGCAGTTCTTC
CASTIQGAASNEQFF
>TRBV5-6|TRBJ2-3|.|few
TGTGCCAGCAGCTTGTCGACAGGAAGGCAGTATTTT
CASSLSTGRQYF
>TRBV18|TRBJ2-3|.|many
TGTGCCAGCTCACCGGTGACAGATACGCAGTATTTT
CASSPVTDTQYF
>TRBV12-3/TRBV12-4|TRBJ2-7|TRBD2|.
TGTGCCAGCAGTTTAGTTACTAGCGGAGTTTACGAGCAGTACTTC
CASSLVTSGVYEQYF
>TRBV20-1|TRBJ2-5|.|few
TGCAGTAGTTCCAGGGTTGGAGAGACCCAGTACTTC
CSSSRVGETQYF
>TRBV12-3/TRBV12-4|TRBJ1-2|.|.
TGTGCCAGCAGCGAAGGGGTTCGCGGCTACACCTTC
CASSEGVRGYTF
>TRBV18|TRBJ2-7|.|few
TGTGCCAGCTCACCAGGGGACACACCCTACCGCTTC
CASSPGDTPYRF
>TRBV29-1|TRBJ2-3|TRBD1|.
TGCAGCGTCTGGGACAGATACACAGATACGCAGTATTTT
CSVWDRYTDTQYF
>TRBV20-1|TRBJ2-7|.|.
TGCAGTGCCACGGATAATTACGAGCAGTACTTC
CSATDNYEQYF
>TRBV6-1|TRBJ2-2|TRBD2|.
TGTGCCAGCAGCCTTGGGACTACTAGACTGAACACCGGGGAGCTGTTTTTT
CASSLGTTRLNTGELFF
>TRBV20-1|TRBJ2-7|TRBD2|.
TGCAGTGCTAGAGATCCCGCGGGGGGGTTATACGAGCAGTACTTC
CSARDPAGGLYEQYF
>TRBV20-1|TRBJ2-7|TRBD2|few
TGCAGTGCTAGGGGGACTAGCGGGAGTTTCTACGAGCAGTACTTC
CSARGTSGSFYEQYF
>TRBV20-1|TRBJ2-2|.|.
TGCAGTGCGCCGCAGGTCTACACCGGGGAGCTGTTTTTT
CSAPQVYTGELFF
>TRBV29-1|TRBJ2-1|TRBD2|.
TGCAGCGTTCCCCCCCCGGGACTAGCGAACAACAATGAGCAGTTCTTC
CSVPPPGLANNNEQFF
>TRBV13|TRBJ2-1|.|few
TGTGCCAGCAGCTTAGAGGCTTCCTCGGACAATGAGCAGTTCTTC
CASSLEASSDNEQFF
>TRBV7-2|TRBJ2-5|TRBD1|.
TGTGCCAGCAGCCAGGGACAGTTGGAGACCCAGTACTTC
CASSQGQLETQYF
>TRBV20-1|TRBJ2-7|.|few
TGCAGTGCTAGGGACTATGGCAGCTCCTACGAGCAGTACTTC
CSARDYGSSYEQYF
>TRBV28|TRBJ1-5|.|few
TGTGCCAGCAGGCAGGAGGTTAGCGGGTTGCCCCAGCATTTT
CASRQEVSGLPQHF